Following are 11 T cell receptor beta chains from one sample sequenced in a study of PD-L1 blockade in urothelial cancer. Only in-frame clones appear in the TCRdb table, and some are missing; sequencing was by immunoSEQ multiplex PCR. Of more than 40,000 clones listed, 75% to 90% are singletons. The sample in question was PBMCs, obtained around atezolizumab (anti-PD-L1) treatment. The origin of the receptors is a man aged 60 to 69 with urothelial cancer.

CDR3 loop: CASSLTGQNTEAFF. DNA for the CDR3: TGTGCCAGCAGCTTAACGGGACAGAACACTGAAGCTTTCTTT. The V gene is TRBV7-2, the J gene TRBJ1-1; perhaps TRBD1 as D (6 bases). Germline V gene lookup returns CDR1 SGHTA and CDR2 FQGNSA. Trimming shortened V by 2 bases and J by 1 base, and 8 bases separated the two germline ends. This CDR3 is 14 amino acids long.

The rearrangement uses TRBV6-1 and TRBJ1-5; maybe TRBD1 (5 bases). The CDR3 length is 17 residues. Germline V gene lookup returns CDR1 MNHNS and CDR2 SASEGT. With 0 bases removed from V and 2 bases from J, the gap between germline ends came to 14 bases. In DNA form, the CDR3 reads TGTGCCAGCAGTGAAGCGAAGGGCAGGGTGGGCAATCAGCCCCAGCATTTT. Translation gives CASSEAKGRVGNQPQHF.

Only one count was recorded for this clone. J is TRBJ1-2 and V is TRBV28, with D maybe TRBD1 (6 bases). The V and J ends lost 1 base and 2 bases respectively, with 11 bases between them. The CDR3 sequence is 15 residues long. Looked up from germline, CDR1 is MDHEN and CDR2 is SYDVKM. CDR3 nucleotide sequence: TGTGCCAGCAGTTTATTACGGACAGACAACTATGGCTACACCTTC. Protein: CASSLLRTDNYGYTF.

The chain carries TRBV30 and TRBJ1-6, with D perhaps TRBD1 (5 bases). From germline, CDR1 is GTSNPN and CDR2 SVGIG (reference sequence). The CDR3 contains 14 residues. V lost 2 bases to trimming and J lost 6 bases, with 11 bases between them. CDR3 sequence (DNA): TGTGCCTGGAGTACAGACAGTACTAATTCACCCCTCCACTTT. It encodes CAWSTDSTNSPLHF.

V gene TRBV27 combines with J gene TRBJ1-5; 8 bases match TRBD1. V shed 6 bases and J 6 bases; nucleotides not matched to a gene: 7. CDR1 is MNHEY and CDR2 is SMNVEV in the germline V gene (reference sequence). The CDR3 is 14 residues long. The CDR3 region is CASRKTGAGQPQHF. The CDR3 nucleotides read TGTGCCAGCAGAAAGACAGGGGCCGGTCAGCCCCAGCATTTT.

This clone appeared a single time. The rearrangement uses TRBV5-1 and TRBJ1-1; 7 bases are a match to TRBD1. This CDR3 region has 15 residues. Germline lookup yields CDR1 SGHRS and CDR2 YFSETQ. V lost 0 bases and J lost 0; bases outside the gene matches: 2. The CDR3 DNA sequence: TGCGCCAGCAGCTTGGAGGGACAGCTGAACACTGAAGCTTTCTTT. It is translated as CASSLEGQLNTEAFF.

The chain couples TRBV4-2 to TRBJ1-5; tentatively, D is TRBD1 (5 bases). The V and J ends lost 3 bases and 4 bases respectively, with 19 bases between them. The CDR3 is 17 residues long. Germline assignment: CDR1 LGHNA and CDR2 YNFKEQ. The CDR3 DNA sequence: TGTGCCAGCAGCCAGCTGAACTGGGGGGTTTGGAATCAGCCCCAGCATTTT. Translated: CASSQLNWGVWNQPQHF.

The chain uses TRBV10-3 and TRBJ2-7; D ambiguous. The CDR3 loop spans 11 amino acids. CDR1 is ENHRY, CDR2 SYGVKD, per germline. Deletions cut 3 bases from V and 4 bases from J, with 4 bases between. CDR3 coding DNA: TGTGCCATCAGTGAACAGTACGAGCAGTACTTC. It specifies CAISEQYEQYF.

CDR3 in DNA: TGTGCCAGCACTCCTCAGGGGATGGGAGAGACCCAGTACTTC. Encoded protein: CASTPQGMGETQYF. The rearrangement uses TRBV6-6 and TRBJ2-5; TRBD1 is a possible D gene (6 bases). The CDR3 consists of 14 residues. Trimming pared 7 bases from V and 4 bases from J, leaving 16 bases between. Per germline, CDR1 MNHNY and CDR2 SVGAGI (reference sequence).

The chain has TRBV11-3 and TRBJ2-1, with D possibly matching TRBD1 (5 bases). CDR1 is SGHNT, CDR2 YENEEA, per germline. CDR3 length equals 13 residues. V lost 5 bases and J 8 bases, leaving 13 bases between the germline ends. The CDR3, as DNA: TGTGCCAGCAGCCCTAACCAGGGCGATGAGCAGTTCTTC. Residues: CASSPNQGDEQFF.

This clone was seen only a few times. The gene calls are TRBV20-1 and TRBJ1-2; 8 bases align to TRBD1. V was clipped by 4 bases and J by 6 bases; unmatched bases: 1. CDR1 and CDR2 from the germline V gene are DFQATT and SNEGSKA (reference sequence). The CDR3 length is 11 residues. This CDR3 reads CSAMGQDGYTF. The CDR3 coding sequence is TGCAGTGCTATGGGACAGGATGGCTACACCTTC.